The 17 T cell receptor beta chains given below trace back to one sample, sequenced in a study of CD8 T cells in Susac syndrome. An input of roughly 0.45 to 1 ug of RNA was subjected to reverse transcription using random hexamers. TCRdb re-called the immunoSEQ multiplex PCR reads with MiXCR, one entry per CDR3 protein. The sample lists roughly 130,000 distinct CDR3 sequences, around 94% seen once, with 0.1% to 0.15% in the top ten. The sample taken for sequencing was CD4+ T cells from PBMCs. The receptors shown here come from a human donor with multiple sclerosis.

CDR3 in DNA: TGCAGTGCTAGAGCCACAGGGCCGAACACTGAAGCTTTCTTT. Translating it yields CSARATGPNTEAFF. This sequence joins TRBV20-1 and TRBJ1-1; TRBD1 might be the D (6 bases). V was cut by 1 base and J by 1 base, with 10 bases left in between. The CDR3 is made up of 14 amino acids. CDR1 DFQATT and CDR2 SNEGSKA come from the germline V gene (reference sequence).

The V and J genes are TRBV30 and TRBJ2-1, with 9 bases identical to TRBD2. CDR1 and CDR2 (germline): GTSNPN, SVGIG (reference sequence). The V gene end was trimmed by 3 bases and the J gene end by 8 bases; junction bases not matched to a gene: 11. The CDR3 runs 15 residues. CDR3 amino acids: CAWRGRRGGQDEQFF. For the CDR3, the DNA is TGTGCCTGGAGGGGCCGGCGGGGGGGCCAAGATGAGCAGTTCTTC.

This rearrangement joins TRBV5-1 to TRBJ2-6, with 7 nucleotides matching TRBD2. Germline trimming cut 1 base from V and 4 bases from J; bases unmatched to any gene: 5. The CDR3 covers 16 residues. Germline V gives CDR1 SGHRS, CDR2 YFSETQ. Written as DNA, the CDR3 is TGCGCCAGCAGCTTGAGGGGAGGGGCAGGGGCCAACGTCCTGACTTTC. This gives the protein CASSLRGGAGANVLTF.

This chain connects TRBV6-5 to TRBJ1-1; D is uncertain. Trimming left V 5 bases short and J 9 bases short, with 13 bases between. Germline V gene lookup returns CDR1 MNHEY and CDR2 SVGAGI. The CDR3 consists of 12 residues. The CDR3 nucleotides read TGTGCCAGCAGTGGCACGTTAGGGAAAGCTTTCTTT. This sequence encodes CASSGTLGKAFF.

V gene TRBV2 combines with J gene TRBJ2-5; D not resolved. The V end was cut by 6 bases, the J end by 7 bases, with 12 bases between. The CDR3 runs to 12 residues. Germline V gene sequence: CDR1 SNHLY, CDR2 FYNNEI. CDR3 in amino acids: CASRLGWGTQYF. CDR3 nucleotide sequence: TGTGCCAGCAGGCTAGGGTGGGGGACCCAGTACTTC.

The chain uses TRBV9 and TRBJ2-7, with D tentatively TRBD1 or TRBD2 (7 bases each). From germline, CDR1 is SGDLS and CDR2 YYNGEE. With 3 bases removed from V and 2 bases from J, the gap between germline ends came to 18 bases. The CDR3 has 16 residues. The CDR3 here is CASSAGGQTTTYEQYF. Written as DNA, the CDR3 is TGTGCCAGCAGCGCGGGGGGACAGACAACAACCTACGAGCAGTACTTC.

This clonotype occurred once. This rearrangement joins TRBV18 to TRBJ1-2, with D possibly TRBD1 on 6 matching bases. CDR3 length: 14 amino acids. The V gene's germline CDR1 is KGHSH and CDR2 LQKENI. V dropped 3 bases and J dropped 3 bases, with 11 bases sitting between them. This chain's CDR3 is CASSPAGEDYGYTF. The CDR3 DNA reads TGTGCCAGCTCACCGGCAGGGGAAGACTATGGCTACACCTTC.

The chain is built from TRBV11-2 and TRBJ2-7; no clear D. Trimming pared 1 base from V and 2 bases from J, leaving 6 bases between. The CDR3 loop spans 13 amino acids. Germline V gene sequence: CDR1 SGHAT, CDR2 FQNNGV. The CDR3 reads CASSLVGPYEQYF. The CDR3, as DNA: TGTGCCAGCAGCTTAGTGGGTCCCTACGAGCAGTACTTC.

The chain recombines TRBV20-1 with TRBJ2-7, with TRBD1 as a possible D gene (7 bases). V was clipped by 6 bases and J by 5 bases, with 26 bases between them. CDR1 DFQATT and CDR2 SNEGSKA come from the germline V gene (reference sequence). The CDR3 is made up of 16 amino acids. The CDR3 DNA reads as TGCAGTGCCCTAGGCGGCCAGGGGGGTGGTATCGACGAGCAGTACTTC. Its protein is CSALGGQGGGIDEQYF.

For the CDR3, the DNA is TGTGCCAGCAGCGTACGGACAGGGGCCGAGCAGTACTTC. Translated, it gives CASSVRTGAEQYF. The rearrangement links TRBV12-3 or TRBV12-4 to TRBJ2-7; 9 nucleotides line up with TRBD1. The V and J ends lost 6 bases and 6 bases, in that order; junction bases with no gene match: 6. The CDR3 is 13 residues long.

J is TRBJ2-7 and V is TRBV5-1; D is perhaps TRBD2 (6 bases). Trimming removed 8 bases at V and 5 bases at J, with 26 bases between. The CDR3 loop spans 16 amino acids. In germline, CDR1 is SGHRS, CDR2 YFSETQ. CDR3 DNA sequence: TGCGCCAGTGACACTTTCATAGCGGAAACCTCTGACGAGCAGTACTTC. Translated: CASDTFIAETSDEQYF.

The chain joins TRBV5-1 to TRBJ2-5, with TRBD2 matching 7 bases. The ends lost 0 bases at V and 3 bases at J; junction bases unmatched: 11. CDR1 and CDR2 from the germline V gene are SGHRS and YFSETQ. The CDR3 is made up of 17 amino acids. The CDR3 loop reads CASSLVGAGRPEETQYF. The CDR3 nucleotides are TGCGCCAGCAGCTTGGTGGGAGCGGGACGGCCTGAAGAGACCCAGTACTTC.

The V gene is TRBV13, the J gene TRBJ1-5; D uncertain. Trimming stripped 5 bases from V and 11 bases from J, with 19 bases between. The length of the CDR3 is 14 residues. Germline CDR1 is PRHDT and CDR2 is FYEKMQ (reference sequence). Here the CDR3 DNA reads TGTGCCAGCAGCCTTCGGTGGGCCCAAGGGACCCAGCATTTT. This translates into CASSLRWAQGTQHF.

This chain links TRBV9 with TRBJ1-2, with TRBD1 matching 8 bases. CDR1 and CDR2 (germline): SGDLS, YYNGEE. V was clipped by 4 bases and J by 7 bases; unmatched bases: 3. The CDR3 runs to 12 residues. CDR3 nucleotide sequence: TGTGCCAGCAGCTATGACAGGGGTGGCTACACCTTC. Residues: CASSYDRGGYTF.

This chain connects TRBV4-1 to TRBJ2-6; 9 bases align to TRBD1. Germline CDR1 is MGHRA and CDR2 is YSYEKL. The junction had 7 bases not matched to a gene; V was cut back by 3 bases and J by 4 bases. The length of the CDR3 is 17 residues. CDR3 DNA: TGCGCCAGCAGCCATCCGACAGGGGGATCCGGGGCCAACGTCCTGACTTTC. It is translated as CASSHPTGGSGANVLTF.

The sample holds one count of this clonotype. J is TRBJ1-1 and V is TRBV4-2; D is ambiguous. Germline V gene sequence: CDR1 LGHNA, CDR2 YNFKEQ. The length of the CDR3 is 14 residues. Trimming shortened V by 2 bases and J by 1 base, and 8 bases separated the two germline ends. This chain's CDR3 is CASSQPNGNTEAFF. CDR3 DNA sequence: TGTGCCAGCAGCCAACCCAACGGGAACACTGAAGCTTTCTTT.

The chain has TRBV7-2 and TRBJ2-2, with 7 bases that match TRBD1. With V trimmed by 5 bases and J by 8 bases, 14 bases remained unmatched. Germline V gene lookup returns CDR1 SGHTA and CDR2 FQGNSA. This CDR3 has 16 residues. The CDR3 protein is CASSPGGRGMKGELFF. CDR3 sequence (DNA): TGTGCCAGCAGCCCAGGAGGCAGGGGGATGAAGGGGGAGCTGTTTTTT.